A selection of T cell receptor beta chains follows, all from one sample in a study of PD-1 blockade in mismatch repair-deficient tumors. Profiled with immunoSEQ multiplex PCR; TCRdb holds only in-frame clones, not every one. The sample lists 70,000 to 90,000 clones; approximately 81% were seen once. Source: peripheral blood, taken 44 weeks after starting pembrolizumab. The source of these receptors is an adult with mismatch repair-deficient cancer. CDR3s include the opening cysteine and the closing phenylalanine or tryptophan. The D gene is left open where the match is weak. Some rows mark clone size as missing; the rest say once, few, many or name a class of expanded clone.

TGTGCCAGCAGCAATGCAAGCGCAACCTCCCTGGGGGAGGAGCAGTTCTTC CASSNASATSLGEEQFF NA NA TRBJ2-1 TRBV5-5
TGTGCCACCAGACTAGCGGGAGATGCTGAGCAGTTCTTC CATRLAGDAEQFF TRBD2 NA TRBJ2-1 TRBV2
TGCGCCAGCAGCTCAGGGCGGGGGGAAGAAAAACTGTTTTTT CASSSGRGEEKLFF NA few TRBJ1-4 TRBV5-1
TGTGCCAGCAGTTACTCAGGCGGGAACACTGAAGCTTTCTTT CASSYSGGNTEAFF NA NA TRBJ1-1 TRBV6-6
TGTGCCAGCAGTGAATTTGGAGCGGGAACCAAAAACATTCAGTACTTC CASSEFGAGTKNIQYF TRBD2 NA TRBJ2-4 TRBV2
TGTGCCAGCAGCCCGGCCGGACTAGCGGGAGTTTTTGGCACCGGGGAGCTGTTTTTT CASSPAGLAGVFGTGELFF TRBD2 NA TRBJ2-2 TRBV5-4
TGCGCCAGCAGCCCCGGGACCCCCTACGAGCAGTACTTC CASSPGTPYEQYF NA NA TRBJ2-7 TRBV9
TGTGCCAGCTCACCAGGGCAGGCGATCTCCTACGAGCAGTACTTC CASSPGQAISYEQYF NA few TRBJ2-7 TRBV18
TGTGCCAGCAGCTATCTAGCGGGAGGGCAAAGAGCAGCAGATACGCAGTATTTT CASSYLAGGQRAADTQYF TRBD2 NA TRBJ2-3 TRBV7-2
TGTGCCAGCTCTCCGTCAGCGGGGGACTCCTACGAGCAGTACTTC CASSPSAGDSYEQYF TRBD2 NA TRBJ2-7 TRBV18
TGTGCCAGCAGCTTATTTCCAGAGAACTATGGCTACACCTTC CASSLFPENYGYTF NA NA TRBJ1-2 TRBV7-9
TGTGCCAGCAGCGCGTGGTCAGTGAACACTGAAGCTTTCTTT CASSAWSVNTEAFF NA NA TRBJ1-1 TRBV5-8
TGTGCCAGCAGCGTATCGACAGGGGATGGCTACACCTTC CASSVSTGDGYTF TRBD1 few TRBJ1-2 TRBV9
TGTGCCAGCAGCCCGTCAGTGACAGCATCAGGCGAGCAGTACTTC CASSPSVTASGEQYF NA NA TRBJ2-7 TRBV7-2
TGTGCCTGGAAGCAAAGGGCAGGCGGGAGGGCCAGAGGTGAGCAGTACTTC CAWKQRAGGRARGEQYF TRBD2 NA TRBJ2-7 TRBV30
TGTGCCAGCACTCCACAGGGGATAGACAATCAGCCCCAGCATTTT CASTPQGIDNQPQHF TRBD1 few TRBJ1-5 TRBV2
TGTGCCAGCACCCGAAGGGGGAGGGACAGCTACTCTGGGGCCAACGTCCTGACTTTC CASTRRGRDSYSGANVLTF NA NA TRBJ2-6 TRBV21-1
TGTGCCAGCAGTGACATAGCGAGGAGCACCTACGAGCAGTACTTC CASSDIARSTYEQYF NA NA TRBJ2-7 TRBV2
TGTGCCAGCAGTTACTCGTTCGGGGGCGGGCAGACCCAGTACTTC CASSYSFGGGQTQYF NA NA TRBJ2-5 TRBV6-5
TGTGCCTGGAGTGTGACTAGTGGATCTCCCGGGGAGCTGTTTTTT CAWSVTSGSPGELFF NA NA TRBJ2-2 TRBV30
TGTGCCAGCAGCTACGACAGGGACGGCTACACCTTC CASSYDRDGYTF TRBD1 NA TRBJ1-2 TRBV7-9
TGCGCCAGCAGCTCTCAGGGGGCGAAGGACACTGAAGCTTTCTTT CASSSQGAKDTEAFF TRBD1 NA TRBJ1-1 TRBV5-1
TGTGCCAGTAGTAACCCGACCTACGAGCAGTACTTC CASSNPTYEQYF NA NA TRBJ2-7 TRBV19
TGCGCCAGCAGCCAAGATCGGAGGTCTTGGGGGCAGGACATTCAGTACTTC CASSQDRRSWGQDIQYF NA NA TRBJ2-4 TRBV4-3
TGTGCCAGCAGCAAAGGCAGGGTGGTAGCGGACACCGGGGAGCTGTTTTTT CASSKGRVVADTGELFF NA NA TRBJ2-2 TRBV2
TGTGCCAGCAGCACCCGGGAAAGTAGGCAGGACTCTGGAAACACCATATATTTT CASSTRESRQDSGNTIYF NA NA TRBJ1-3 TRBV7-9
TGTGCCAGCAGTACCAGGGGTCCTAATGAAAAACTGTTTTTT CASSTRGPNEKLFF NA NA TRBJ1-4 TRBV6-5
TGTGCCAGCAGCTTAGGTCGAGCGGCAAGCTCCTACAATGAGCAGTTCTTC CASSLGRAASSYNEQFF NA NA TRBJ2-1 TRBV7-9
TGTGCCAGCACTGTCGGCTCCTACGAGCAGTACTTC CASTVGSYEQYF NA NA TRBJ2-7 TRBV2
TGTGCCTGGAGCTATCCGGGGCAGGGCGCTAACTATGGCTACACCTTC CAWSYPGQGANYGYTF NA NA TRBJ1-2 TRBV30
TGTGCCAGCAGTTACGGACTTATCTACGAGCAGTACTTC CASSYGLIYEQYF NA few TRBJ2-7 TRBV6-6
TGCGCCAGCAGGAGGATGACTAGCGGAACCTACGAGCAGTACTTC CASRRMTSGTYEQYF TRBD2 NA TRBJ2-7 TRBV5-1
TGTGCCAGCAGCCAAGAGGTTGTTGAGCAGTTCTTC CASSQEVVEQFF NA NA TRBJ2-1 TRBV14
TGTGCCAGCAGTCTTCTCTACTCCTACGAGCAGTACTTC CASSLLYSYEQYF NA NA TRBJ2-7 TRBV6-5
TGTGCCAGCAGCGTACTTGGGAGTATCCAAGAGACCCAGTACTTC CASSVLGSIQETQYF NA NA TRBJ2-5 TRBV9
TGTGCCAGCTCACCACCCTCGGACCCAAGCACAGATACGCAGTATTTT CASSPPSDPSTDTQYF NA NA TRBJ2-3 TRBV18
TGTGCCAGCAGCTTAAGCGCGGGGACAGGAAACACCATATATTTT CASSLSAGTGNTIYF NA NA TRBJ1-3 TRBV11-3
TGTGCCAGAGACCCGAGCGAGCAGTACTTC CARDPSEQYF NA NA TRBJ2-7 TRBV19
TGTGCCAGCAGCTTTGCGTACAGGGGAGGTTACGAGCAGTACTTC CASSFAYRGGYEQYF NA NA TRBJ2-7 TRBV12-1
TGTGCCAGCAGCTTTGACGGCCGATCCTCTGGGGCCAACGTCCTGACTTTC CASSFDGRSSGANVLTF NA few TRBJ2-6 TRBV11-3
TGTGCCAGCAGCCAGGGTGCTGAAGCTTTCTTT CASSQGAEAFF NA NA TRBJ1-1 TRBV6-1
TGTGCCAGCAGTTTATCCGGCGACGAGCAGTACTTC CASSLSGDEQYF NA NA TRBJ2-7 TRBV27
TGTGCCAGCAGCTTATCGGGAGTATACCAAGAGACCCAGTACTTC CASSLSGVYQETQYF NA once TRBJ2-5 TRBV7-2
TGCGCCAGCAGCTTGGTTGGCGGAACCAACTATGGCTACACCTTC CASSLVGGTNYGYTF NA NA TRBJ1-2 TRBV5-1
TGTGCCAGCAACATCCCGGGACAGGCTAACAATGAGCAGTTCTTC CASNIPGQANNEQFF TRBD1 NA TRBJ2-1 TRBV2
TGTGCCAGCAGCAAGTCGGGACAGGGGGGGGTCAATGAGCAGTTCTTC CASSKSGQGGVNEQFF TRBD1 NA TRBJ2-1 TRBV2
TGTGCCAGCAGTGAAGCAGGACTAGCCTGGGAGACCCAGTACTTC CASSEAGLAWETQYF TRBD2 NA TRBJ2-5 TRBV6-1
TGTGCCAGCAGCTACGTTGCAACTAATGAAAAACTGTTTTTT CASSYVATNEKLFF NA NA TRBJ1-4 TRBV5-6
TGTGCCAGCCAAACGGAAAAACTCCTCACCGGGGAGCTGTTTTTT CASQTEKLLTGELFF NA NA TRBJ2-2 TRBV27
TGTGCCATCAGTGATCCTCAAACCTACGAGCAGTACTTC CAISDPQTYEQYF NA NA TRBJ2-7 TRBV10-3
TGTGCCAGCAGCAGAAACACAAGGTACTATGGCTACACCTTC CASSRNTRYYGYTF NA NA TRBJ1-2 TRBV21-1
TGTGCCAGCAGCTTGGGGCAGACTCTAAACGTCTACGAGCAGTACTTC CASSLGQTLNVYEQYF NA NA TRBJ2-7 TRBV5-6
TGTGCCAGCAGCCACGACAGAGCTTACGAGCAGTACTTC CASSHDRAYEQYF NA NA TRBJ2-7 TRBV7-2